This TCR beta chain was identified in a study of blood T cell repertoires in COVID-19. Background on the study: The analysed material was cDNA or gDNA that came from T cells, B-cell-depleted T cells, or PBMCs.

V shed 1 base, J shed 7 bases, and the junction held 4 bases outside the gene matches. Germline V gives CDR1 SGHNT, CDR2 YENEEA. This CDR3 has 14 amino acids. Sequencing was performed with immunoSEQ multiplex PCR; in TCRdb, only in-frame clones are kept and a portion is missing. The sample has about 140,000 clones, roughly 90% seen once; the top ten hold 0.8% to 0.95%. The receptor's source is a woman aged 45-59 years with acute or convalescent COVID-19. The chain couples TRBV11-3 to TRBJ2-3; 8 bases map to TRBD1. Sequenced material: peripheral blood. The CDR3 region is CASSLGDRHHTQYF. CDR3 sequence (DNA): TGTGCCAGCAGCTTAGGGGACAGGCACCATACGCAGTATTTT.